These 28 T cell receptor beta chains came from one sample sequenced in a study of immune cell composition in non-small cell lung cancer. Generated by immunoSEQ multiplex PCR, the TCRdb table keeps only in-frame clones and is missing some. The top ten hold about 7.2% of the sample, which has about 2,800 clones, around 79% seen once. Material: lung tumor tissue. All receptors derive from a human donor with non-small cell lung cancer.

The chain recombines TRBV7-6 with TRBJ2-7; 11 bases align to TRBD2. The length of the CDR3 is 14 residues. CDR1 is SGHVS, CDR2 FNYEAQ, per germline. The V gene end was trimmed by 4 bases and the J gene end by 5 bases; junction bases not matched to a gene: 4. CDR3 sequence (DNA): TGTGCCAGCAGCTATACTAGCGGGAGTAACGAGCAGTACTTC. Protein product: CASSYTSGSNEQYF.

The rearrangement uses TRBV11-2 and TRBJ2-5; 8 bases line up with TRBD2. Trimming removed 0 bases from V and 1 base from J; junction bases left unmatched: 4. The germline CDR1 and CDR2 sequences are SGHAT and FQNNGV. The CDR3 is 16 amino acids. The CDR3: CASSLELAVLQETQYF. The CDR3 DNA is TGTGCCAGCAGCTTAGAACTAGCGGTCCTCCAAGAGACCCAGTACTTC.

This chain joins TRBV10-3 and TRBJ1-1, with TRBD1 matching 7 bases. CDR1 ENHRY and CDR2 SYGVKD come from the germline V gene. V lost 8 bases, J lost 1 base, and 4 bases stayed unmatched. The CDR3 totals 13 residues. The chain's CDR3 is CAIRSGGNTEAFF. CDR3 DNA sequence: TGTGCCATCCGATCAGGGGGGAACACTGAAGCTTTCTTT.

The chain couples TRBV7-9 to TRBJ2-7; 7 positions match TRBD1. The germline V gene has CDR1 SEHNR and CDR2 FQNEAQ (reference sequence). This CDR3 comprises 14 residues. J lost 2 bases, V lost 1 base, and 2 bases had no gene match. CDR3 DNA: TGTGCCAGCAGCTTAGGGCAGGGGGCCTACGAGCAGTACTTC. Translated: CASSLGQGAYEQYF.

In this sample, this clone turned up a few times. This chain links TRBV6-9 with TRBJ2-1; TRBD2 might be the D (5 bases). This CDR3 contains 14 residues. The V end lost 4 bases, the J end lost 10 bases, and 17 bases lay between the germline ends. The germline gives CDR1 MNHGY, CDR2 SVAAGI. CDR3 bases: TGTGCCAGCAGTTGGGTGGGAGCGGTCAAGGAGCAGTTCTTC. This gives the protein CASSWVGAVKEQFF.

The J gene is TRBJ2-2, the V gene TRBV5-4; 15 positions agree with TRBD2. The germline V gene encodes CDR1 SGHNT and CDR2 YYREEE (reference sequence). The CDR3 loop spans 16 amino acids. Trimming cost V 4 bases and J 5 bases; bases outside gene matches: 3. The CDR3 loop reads CASSEGTSGRTGELFF. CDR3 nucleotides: TGTGCCAGCAGCGAAGGGACTAGCGGGAGGACCGGGGAGCTGTTTTTT.

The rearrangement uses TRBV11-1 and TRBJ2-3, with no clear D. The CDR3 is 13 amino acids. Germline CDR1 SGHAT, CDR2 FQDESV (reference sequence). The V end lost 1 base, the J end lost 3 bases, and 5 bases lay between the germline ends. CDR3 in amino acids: CASSLVMTDTQYF. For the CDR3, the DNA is TGTGCCAGCAGCTTAGTAATGACAGATACGCAGTATTTT.

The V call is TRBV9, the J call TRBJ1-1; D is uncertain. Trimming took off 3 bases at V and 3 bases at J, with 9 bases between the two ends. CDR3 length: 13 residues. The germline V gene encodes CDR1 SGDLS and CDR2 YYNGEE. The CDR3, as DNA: TGTGCCAGCAGCGCTAGAGACGACACTGAAGCTTTCTTT. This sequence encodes CASSARDDTEAFF.

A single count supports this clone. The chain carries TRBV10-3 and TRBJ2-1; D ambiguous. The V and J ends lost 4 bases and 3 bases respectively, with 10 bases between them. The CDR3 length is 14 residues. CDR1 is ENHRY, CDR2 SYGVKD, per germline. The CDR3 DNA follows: TGTGCCATCAGTGTGGCGACAAACTACAATGAGCAGTTCTTC. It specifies CAISVATNYNEQFF.

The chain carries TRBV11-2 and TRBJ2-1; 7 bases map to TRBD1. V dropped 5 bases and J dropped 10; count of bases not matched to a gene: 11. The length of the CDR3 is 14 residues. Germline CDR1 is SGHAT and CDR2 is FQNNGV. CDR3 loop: CASSPGRQGYEQFF. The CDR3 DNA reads TGTGCCAGCAGCCCAGGGAGACAGGGTTACGAGCAGTTCTTC.

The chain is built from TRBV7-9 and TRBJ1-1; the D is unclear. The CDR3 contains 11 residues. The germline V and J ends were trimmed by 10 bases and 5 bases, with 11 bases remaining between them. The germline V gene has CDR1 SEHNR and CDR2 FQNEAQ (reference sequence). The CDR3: CATRRETEAFF. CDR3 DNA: TGTGCCACGCGGCGGGAGACTGAAGCTTTCTTT.

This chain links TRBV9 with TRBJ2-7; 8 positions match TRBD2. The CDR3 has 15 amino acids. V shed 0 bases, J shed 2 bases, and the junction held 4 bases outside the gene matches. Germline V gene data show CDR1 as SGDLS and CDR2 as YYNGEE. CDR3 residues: CASSVGSGKTYEQYF. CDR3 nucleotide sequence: TGTGCCAGCAGCGTAGGTAGCGGGAAAACCTACGAGCAGTACTTC.

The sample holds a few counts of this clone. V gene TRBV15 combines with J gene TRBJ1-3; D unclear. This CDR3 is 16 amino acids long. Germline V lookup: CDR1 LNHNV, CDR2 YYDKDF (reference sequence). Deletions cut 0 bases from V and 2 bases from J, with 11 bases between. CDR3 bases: TGTGCCACCAGCAGAGATTCGGCGGGGACTGGAAACACCATATATTTT. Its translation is CATSRDSAGTGNTIYF.

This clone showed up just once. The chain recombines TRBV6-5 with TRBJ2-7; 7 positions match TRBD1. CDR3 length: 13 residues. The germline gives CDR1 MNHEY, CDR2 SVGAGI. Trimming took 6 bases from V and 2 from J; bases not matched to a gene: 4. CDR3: CASRDRQTYEQYF. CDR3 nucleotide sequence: TGTGCCAGCAGGGACAGGCAAACCTACGAGCAGTACTTC.

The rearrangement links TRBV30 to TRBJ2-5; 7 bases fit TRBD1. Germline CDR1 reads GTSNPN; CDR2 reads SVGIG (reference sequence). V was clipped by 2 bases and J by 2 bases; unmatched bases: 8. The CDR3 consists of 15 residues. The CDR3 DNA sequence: TGTGCCTGGAGTTCGAGGGACAGCTATCAAGAGACCCAGTACTTC. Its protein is CAWSSRDSYQETQYF.

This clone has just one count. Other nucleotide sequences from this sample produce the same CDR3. CDR3 sequence reads: CASSLGQFQETQYF. The CDR3 DNA reads TGCGCCAGCAGCTTGGGACAGTTCCAAGAGACCCAGTACTTC. This chain links TRBV5-1 with TRBJ2-5; weak D call: TRBD1 (5 bases). V lost 0 bases and J 1 base, leaving 7 bases between the germline ends. The CDR3 spans 14 residues. Germline V gene sequence: CDR1 SGHRS, CDR2 YFSETQ.

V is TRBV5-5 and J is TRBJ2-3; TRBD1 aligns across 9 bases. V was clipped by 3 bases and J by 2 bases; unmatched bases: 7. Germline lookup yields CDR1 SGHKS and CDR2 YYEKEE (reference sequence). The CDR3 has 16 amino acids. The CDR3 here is CASSSGQGPITDTQYF. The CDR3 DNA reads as TGTGCCAGCAGCTCCGGACAGGGGCCTATCACAGATACGCAGTATTTT. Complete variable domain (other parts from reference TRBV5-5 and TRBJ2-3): DAGVTQSPTHLIKTRGQQVTLRCSPISGHKSVSWYQQVLGQGPQFIFQYYEKEERGRGNFPDRFSARQFPNYSSELNVNALLLGDSALYLCASSSGQGPITDTQYFGPGTRLTVL.

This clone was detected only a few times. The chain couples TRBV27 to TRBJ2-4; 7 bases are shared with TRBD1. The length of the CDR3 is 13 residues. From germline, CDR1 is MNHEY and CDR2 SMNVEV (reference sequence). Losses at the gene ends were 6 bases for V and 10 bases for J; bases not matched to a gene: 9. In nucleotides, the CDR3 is TGTGCCAGCAGACCGACAGGGCTTAAGATTCAGTACTTC. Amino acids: CASRPTGLKIQYF.

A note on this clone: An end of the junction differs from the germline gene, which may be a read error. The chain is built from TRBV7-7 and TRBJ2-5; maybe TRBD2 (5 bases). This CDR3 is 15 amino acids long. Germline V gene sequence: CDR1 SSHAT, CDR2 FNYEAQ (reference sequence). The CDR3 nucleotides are TGTGCTAGCAGCTCTGACGGAGCGGACGGGGAGACCCAGTACTTC. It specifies CASSSDGADGETQYF.

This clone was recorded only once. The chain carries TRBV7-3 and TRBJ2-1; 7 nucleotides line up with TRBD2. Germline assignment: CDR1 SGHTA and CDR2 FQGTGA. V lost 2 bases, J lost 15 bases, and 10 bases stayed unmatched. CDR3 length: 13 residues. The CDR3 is CASSLGEGQAGFF. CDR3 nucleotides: TGTGCCAGCAGCTTAGGGGAGGGTCAGGCAGGGTTCTTC.

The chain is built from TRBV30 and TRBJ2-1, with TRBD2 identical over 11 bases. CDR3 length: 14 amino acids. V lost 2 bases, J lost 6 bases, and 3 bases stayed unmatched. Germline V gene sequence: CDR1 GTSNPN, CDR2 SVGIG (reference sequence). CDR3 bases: TGTGCCTGGAGTACTAGCGGGAGTACCAATGAGCAGTTCTTC. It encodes CAWSTSGSTNEQFF.

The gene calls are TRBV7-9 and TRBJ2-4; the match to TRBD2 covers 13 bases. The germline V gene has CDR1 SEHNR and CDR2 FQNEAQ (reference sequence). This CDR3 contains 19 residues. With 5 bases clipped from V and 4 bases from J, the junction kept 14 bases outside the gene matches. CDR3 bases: TGTGCCAGCAGCGCCGGACTAGCGGGAGCTTTGGGGTTTAAAAACATTCAGTACTTC. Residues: CASSAGLAGALGFKNIQYF.

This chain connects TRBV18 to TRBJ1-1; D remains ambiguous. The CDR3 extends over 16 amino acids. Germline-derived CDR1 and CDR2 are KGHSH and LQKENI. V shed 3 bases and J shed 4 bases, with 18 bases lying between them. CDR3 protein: CASSPYPQGAGTEAFF. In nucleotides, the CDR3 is TGTGCCAGCTCACCCTACCCACAAGGTGCGGGCACTGAAGCTTTCTTT.

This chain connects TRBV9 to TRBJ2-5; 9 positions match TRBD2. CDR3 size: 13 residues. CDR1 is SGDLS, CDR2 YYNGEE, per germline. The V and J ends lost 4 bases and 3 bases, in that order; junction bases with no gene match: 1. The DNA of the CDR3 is TGTGCCAGCAGCCGGACTAGCGAAGAGACCCAGTACTTC. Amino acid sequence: CASSRTSEETQYF.

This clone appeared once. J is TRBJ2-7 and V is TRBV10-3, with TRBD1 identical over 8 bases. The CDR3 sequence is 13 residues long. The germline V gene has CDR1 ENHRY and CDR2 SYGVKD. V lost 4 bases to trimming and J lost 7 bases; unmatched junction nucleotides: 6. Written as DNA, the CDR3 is TGTGCCATCAGTGCCGACAGGGGTGGAGAGCAGTACTTC. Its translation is CAISADRGGEQYF.

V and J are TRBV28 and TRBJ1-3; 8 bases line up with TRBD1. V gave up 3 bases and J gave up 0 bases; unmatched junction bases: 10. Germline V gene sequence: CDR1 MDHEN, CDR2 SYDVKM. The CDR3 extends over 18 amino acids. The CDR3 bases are TGTGCCAGCAGTTTCTTATCCGGGACAGGTCTCTCTGGAAACACCATATATTTT. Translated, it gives CASSFLSGTGLSGNTIYF.

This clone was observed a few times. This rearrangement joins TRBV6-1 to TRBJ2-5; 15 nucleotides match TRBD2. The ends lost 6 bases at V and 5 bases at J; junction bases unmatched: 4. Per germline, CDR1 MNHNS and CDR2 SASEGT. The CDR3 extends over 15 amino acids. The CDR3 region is CASSWTSGRVETQYF. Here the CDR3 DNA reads TGTGCCAGCAGCTGGACTAGCGGGAGGGTCGAGACCCAGTACTTC.

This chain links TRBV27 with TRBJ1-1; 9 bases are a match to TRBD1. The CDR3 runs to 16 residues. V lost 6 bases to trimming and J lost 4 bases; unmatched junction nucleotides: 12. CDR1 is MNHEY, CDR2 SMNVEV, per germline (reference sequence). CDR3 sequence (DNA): TGTGCCAGCAGCCAAACAGTACAGGGGGCGGCCACTGAAGCTTTCTTT. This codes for CASSQTVQGAATEAFF.